The rows below give T cell receptor beta chains drawn from one sample of a study of control samples from healthy donors and cancer patients. TCRdb's copy holds only in-frame clones and misses some; the assay was immunoSEQ multiplex PCR. The sample yields around 180,000 clones, more than 90% seen once. Specimen: blood. Receptor source: a woman in her forties in good health. CDR3s include the opening cysteine and the closing phenylalanine or tryptophan. The D gene is left open where the match is weak. Some rows have no size entry. The others give once, few or many, or a class for an expanded clone.

v_gene: TRBV18
d_gene: NA
abundance: NA
j_gene: TRBJ1-1
CDR3aa: CASSPTDQGGGTEAFF
CDR3nt: TGTGCCAGCTCACCTACGGATCAGGGTGGCGGGACTGAAGCTTTCTTT

v_gene: TRBV10-3
d_gene: TRBD1
abundance: once
j_gene: TRBJ2-7
CDR3aa: CAITTGGPSGEQYF
CDR3nt: TGTGCCATCACCACAGGGGGCCCTTCGGGGGAGCAGTACTTC

v_gene: TRBV15
d_gene: TRBD1
abundance: NA
j_gene: TRBJ1-5
CDR3aa: CATSRSKDRVGNQPQHF
CDR3nt: TGTGCCACCAGCAGATCCAAAGACAGGGTTGGCAATCAGCCCCAGCATTTT

v_gene: TRBV12-3/TRBV12-4
d_gene: NA
abundance: NA
j_gene: TRBJ1-1
CDR3aa: CASGTGRDTEAFF
CDR3nt: TGTGCCAGCGGAACGGGTCGGGACACTGAAGCTTTCTTT

v_gene: TRBV5-6
d_gene: NA
abundance: NA
j_gene: TRBJ1-5
CDR3aa: CASSRGASNQPQHF
CDR3nt: TGTGCCAGCAGCCGGGGGGCTAGCAATCAGCCCCAGCATTTT

v_gene: TRBV29-1
d_gene: TRBD1
abundance: NA
j_gene: TRBJ2-7
CDR3aa: CSFGQGSSYEQYF
CDR3nt: TGCAGCTTCGGACAGGGATCATCCTACGAGCAGTACTTC

v_gene: TRBV10-3
d_gene: TRBD1
abundance: once
j_gene: TRBJ2-7
CDR3aa: CAIRAGTDSYEQYF
CDR3nt: TGTGCCATCCGCGCCGGGACAGACTCCTACGAGCAGTACTTC

v_gene: TRBV14
d_gene: NA
abundance: NA
j_gene: TRBJ2-7
CDR3aa: CASSQVLFHEQYF
CDR3nt: TGTGCCAGCAGCCAAGTGCTCTTCCACGAGCAGTACTTC

v_gene: TRBV6-2/TRBV6-3
d_gene: NA
abundance: NA
j_gene: TRBJ2-7
CDR3aa: CASSSGQPPYF
CDR3nt: TGTGCCAGCAGTTCGGGACAACCGCCGTACTTC

v_gene: TRBV20-1
d_gene: NA
abundance: NA
j_gene: TRBJ1-1
CDR3aa: CSARANTEAFF
CDR3nt: TGCAGTGCTAGAGCTAACACTGAAGCTTTCTTT

v_gene: TRBV27
d_gene: TRBD1
abundance: NA
j_gene: TRBJ2-7
CDR3aa: CASSLGTDYEQYF
CDR3nt: TGTGCCAGCAGTTTGGGGACAGACTACGAGCAGTACTTC

v_gene: TRBV6-5
d_gene: NA
abundance: NA
j_gene: TRBJ1-1
CDR3aa: CASRDLNRVAEAFF
CDR3nt: TGTGCCAGCAGGGACTTAAACAGGGTGGCTGAAGCTTTCTTT

v_gene: TRBV4-1
d_gene: TRBD2
abundance: NA
j_gene: TRBJ2-5
CDR3aa: CASSHPGGYQETQYF
CDR3nt: TGCGCCAGCAGCCACCCCGGGGGGTACCAAGAGACCCAGTACTTC

v_gene: TRBV2
d_gene: TRBD1
abundance: once
j_gene: TRBJ1-4
CDR3aa: CASSDRDEKLFF
CDR3nt: TGTGCCAGCAGCGACAGGGATGAAAAACTGTTTTTT

v_gene: TRBV2
d_gene: NA
abundance: NA
j_gene: TRBJ1-5
CDR3aa: CASSEGVQLEPQHF
CDR3nt: TGTGCCAGCAGTGAGGGGGTACAGCTAGAGCCCCAGCATTTT

v_gene: TRBV11-2
d_gene: NA
abundance: NA
j_gene: TRBJ2-7
CDR3aa: CASSSTGTPYEQYF
CDR3nt: TGTGCCAGCAGCTCCACCGGGACCCCCTACGAGCAGTACTTC

v_gene: TRBV4-1
d_gene: NA
abundance: NA
j_gene: TRBJ2-5
CDR3aa: CASSQDAVVGGAQGAQYF
CDR3nt: TGCGCCAGCAGCCAAGATGCGGTCGTAGGGGGGGCCCAAGGGGCCCAGTACTTC

v_gene: TRBV3-1/TRBV3-2
d_gene: TRBD1
abundance: NA
j_gene: TRBJ2-7
CDR3aa: CASSRSDRDFDEQYF
CDR3nt: TGTGCCAGCAGCCGGTCGGACAGGGACTTCGACGAGCAGTACTTC

v_gene: TRBV24-1
d_gene: NA
abundance: NA
j_gene: TRBJ1-5
CDR3aa: CATSEGPGNQPQHF
CDR3nt: TGTGCCACCAGTGAGGGGCCGGGGAATCAGCCCCAGCATTTT

v_gene: TRBV27
d_gene: NA
abundance: NA
j_gene: TRBJ1-2
CDR3aa: CASRTAFIGYTF
CDR3nt: TGTGCCAGCAGGACGGCTTTCATCGGCTACACCTTC

v_gene: TRBV5-6
d_gene: NA
abundance: NA
j_gene: TRBJ1-2
CDR3aa: CASSYTANYGYTF
CDR3nt: TGTGCCAGCAGCTACACAGCTAACTATGGCTACACCTTC

v_gene: TRBV5-1
d_gene: NA
abundance: NA
j_gene: TRBJ2-1
CDR3aa: CASSLSVAASYNEQFF
CDR3nt: TGCGCCAGCAGCTTGTCGGTAGCGGCTTCCTACAATGAGCAGTTCTTC

v_gene: TRBV5-1
d_gene: NA
abundance: NA
j_gene: TRBJ2-2
CDR3aa: CASSPGTANTGELFF
CDR3nt: TGCGCCAGCAGCCCCGGGACCGCGAACACCGGGGAGCTGTTTTTT

v_gene: TRBV21-1
d_gene: NA
abundance: NA
j_gene: TRBJ1-1
CDR3aa: CASSPGHGGAFF
CDR3nt: TGTGCCAGCAGCCCCGGACACGGTGGGGCTTTCTTT

v_gene: TRBV23-1
d_gene: NA
abundance: few
j_gene: TRBJ2-1
CDR3aa: CASSPLDLFF
CDR3nt: TGCGCCAGCAGCCCCTTGGACCTGTTCTTC

v_gene: TRBV2
d_gene: NA
abundance: NA
j_gene: TRBJ2-7
CDR3aa: CASSELAPPLSYEQYF
CDR3nt: TGTGCCAGCAGTGAACTAGCACCGCCACTTTCCTACGAGCAGTACTTC

v_gene: TRBV6-2/TRBV6-3
d_gene: NA
abundance: once
j_gene: TRBJ1-2
CDR3aa: CASSYDRTNYGYTF
CDR3nt: TGTGCCAGCAGTTACGACAGGACTAACTATGGCTACACCTTC

v_gene: TRBV7-2
d_gene: NA
abundance: NA
j_gene: TRBJ1-3
CDR3aa: CASSSRGGSGNTIYF
CDR3nt: TGTGCCAGCAGCTCCCGGGGCGGCTCTGGAAACACCATATATTTT

v_gene: TRBV21-1
d_gene: NA
abundance: NA
j_gene: TRBJ1-1
CDR3aa: CASSKEWETEAFF
CDR3nt: TGTGCCAGCAGCAAAGAGTGGGAAACTGAAGCTTTCTTT

v_gene: TRBV7-8
d_gene: NA
abundance: once
j_gene: TRBJ1-4
CDR3aa: CASSLMSGQTNEKLFF
CDR3nt: TGTGCCAGCAGCTTAATGTCAGGGCAAACTAATGAAAAACTGTTTTTT

v_gene: TRBV27
d_gene: NA
abundance: NA
j_gene: TRBJ2-5
CDR3aa: CASSLYYQETQYF
CDR3nt: TGTGCCAGCAGTTTATATTACCAAGAGACCCAGTACTTC

v_gene: TRBV7-9
d_gene: NA
abundance: NA
j_gene: TRBJ2-1
CDR3aa: CASSFRGHEQFF
CDR3nt: TGTGCCAGCAGCTTCCGGGGGCATGAGCAGTTCTTC

v_gene: TRBV10-3
d_gene: TRBD1
abundance: NA
j_gene: TRBJ2-1
CDR3aa: CAIASGQGLYEQFF
CDR3nt: TGTGCCATTGCATCGGGACAGGGGTTGTATGAGCAGTTCTTC

v_gene: TRBV7-9
d_gene: TRBD1
abundance: once
j_gene: TRBJ2-5
CDR3aa: CASSHDRGKETQYF
CDR3nt: TGTGCCAGCAGCCACGACAGGGGAAAAGAGACCCAGTACTTC

v_gene: TRBV19
d_gene: NA
abundance: NA
j_gene: TRBJ1-2
CDR3aa: CASKQQGADYGYTF
CDR3nt: TGTGCCAGTAAACAACAGGGAGCGGACTATGGCTACACCTTC

v_gene: TRBV23-1
d_gene: NA
abundance: NA
j_gene: TRBJ2-4
CDR3aa: CASSSVVALAKNIQYF
CDR3nt: TGCGCCAGCAGTTCCGTGGTGGCCTTAGCCAAAAACATTCAGTACTTC

v_gene: TRBV10-3
d_gene: NA
abundance: NA
j_gene: TRBJ1-6
CDR3aa: CAISESGSPLHF
CDR3nt: TGTGCCATCAGTGAGTCGGGTTCACCCCTCCACTTT

v_gene: TRBV6-5
d_gene: NA
abundance: NA
j_gene: TRBJ2-3
CDR3aa: CASRETRSATQYF
CDR3nt: TGTGCCAGCAGGGAGACACGCTCGGCTACGCAGTATTTT

v_gene: TRBV7-9
d_gene: TRBD2
abundance: NA
j_gene: TRBJ2-3
CDR3aa: CASSLVTSEYADTQYF
CDR3nt: TGTGCCAGCAGCTTAGTTACTAGCGAGTACGCAGATACGCAGTATTTT

v_gene: TRBV19
d_gene: NA
abundance: NA
j_gene: TRBJ1-3
CDR3aa: CASGAGAATIYF
CDR3nt: TGTGCCAGTGGCGCGGGGGCGGCGACCATATATTTT

v_gene: TRBV5-1
d_gene: NA
abundance: NA
j_gene: TRBJ1-6
CDR3aa: CASSGGRTYSPLHF
CDR3nt: TGCGCCAGCAGCGGGGGACGGACCTATTCACCCCTCCACTTT

v_gene: TRBV13
d_gene: NA
abundance: NA
j_gene: TRBJ2-7
CDR3aa: CASSSSGRLYEQYF
CDR3nt: TGTGCCAGCAGCTCTTCGGGCAGGCTCTACGAGCAGTACTTC

v_gene: TRBV30
d_gene: NA
abundance: NA
j_gene: TRBJ1-5
CDR3aa: CAWSVRVGQPQHF
CDR3nt: TGTGCCTGGAGTGTGCGGGTGGGACAGCCCCAGCATTTT

v_gene: TRBV9
d_gene: NA
abundance: NA
j_gene: TRBJ2-3
CDR3aa: CASTTSLGGTDTQYF
CDR3nt: TGTGCCAGCACAACCTCTCTCGGGGGCACAGATACGCAGTATTTT

v_gene: TRBV3-1/TRBV3-2
d_gene: NA
abundance: NA
j_gene: TRBJ1-2
CDR3aa: CASSQTTGTYYGYTF
CDR3nt: TGTGCCAGCAGCCAAACAACCGGGACGTACTATGGCTACACCTTC

v_gene: TRBV19
d_gene: TRBD1
abundance: NA
j_gene: TRBJ1-5
CDR3aa: CASSSQGAYNQPQHF
CDR3nt: TGTGCCAGTAGTTCACAGGGGGCTTACAATCAGCCCCAGCATTTT

v_gene: TRBV27
d_gene: NA
abundance: NA
j_gene: TRBJ2-3
CDR3aa: CASSSLGVSDTQYF
CDR3nt: TGTGCCAGCAGTTCCTTAGGGGTCTCAGATACGCAGTATTTT